This T cell receptor beta chain was retrieved from a study of blood T cell repertoires in COVID-19. Sequencing used immunoSEQ multiplex PCR; TCRdb keeps in-frame clones, though not all of them. The sample holds 110,000 or so clones, 70% to 90% seen once. Germline trimming cut 0 bases from V and 2 bases from J; bases unmatched to any gene: 5. This CDR3 region has 15 residues. The germline gives CDR1 SGDLS, CDR2 YYNGEE. Sequencing was performed on peripheral blood. The clonotype originates from a man in his forties or fifties with acute or convalescent COVID-19. The J gene is TRBJ2-7, the V gene TRBV9; 7 bases are a match to TRBD1. CDR3 bases: TGTGCCAGCAGCGTAGGGCTGCAGGGGGCCTACGAGCAGTACTTC. Residues: CASSVGLQGAYEQYF.